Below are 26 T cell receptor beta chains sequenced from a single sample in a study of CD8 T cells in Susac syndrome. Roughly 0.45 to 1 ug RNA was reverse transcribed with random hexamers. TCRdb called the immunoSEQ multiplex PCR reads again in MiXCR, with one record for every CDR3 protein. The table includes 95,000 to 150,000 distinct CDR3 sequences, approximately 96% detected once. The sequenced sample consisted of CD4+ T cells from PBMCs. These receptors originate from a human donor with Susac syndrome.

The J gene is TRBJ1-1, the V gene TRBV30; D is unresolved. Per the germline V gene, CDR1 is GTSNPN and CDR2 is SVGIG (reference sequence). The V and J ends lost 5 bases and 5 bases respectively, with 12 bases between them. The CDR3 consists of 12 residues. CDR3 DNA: TGTGCCTGGGCAGTCTGGGGTACTGAAGCTTTCTTT. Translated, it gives CAWAVWGTEAFF.

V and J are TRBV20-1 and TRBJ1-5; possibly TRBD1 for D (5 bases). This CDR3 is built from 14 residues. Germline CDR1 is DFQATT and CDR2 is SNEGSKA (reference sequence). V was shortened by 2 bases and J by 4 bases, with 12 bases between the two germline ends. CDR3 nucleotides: TGCAGTGCTAGACCGGACACGGTGAATCAGCCCCAGCATTTT. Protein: CSARPDTVNQPQHF.

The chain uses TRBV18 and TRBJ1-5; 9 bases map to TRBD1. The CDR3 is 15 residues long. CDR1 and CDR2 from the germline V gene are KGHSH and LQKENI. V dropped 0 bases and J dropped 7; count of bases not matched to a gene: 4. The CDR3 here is CASSPPGQGRQPQHF. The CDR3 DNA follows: TGTGCCAGCTCACCACCGGGACAGGGTAGGCAGCCCCAGCATTTT.

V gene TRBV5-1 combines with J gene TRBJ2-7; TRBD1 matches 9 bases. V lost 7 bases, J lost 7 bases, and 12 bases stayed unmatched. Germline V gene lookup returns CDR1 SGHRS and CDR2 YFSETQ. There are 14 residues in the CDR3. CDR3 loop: CASRGQGRIFEQYF. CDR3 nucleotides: TGCGCCAGCCGAGGACAGGGGCGCATTTTTGAGCAGTACTTC.

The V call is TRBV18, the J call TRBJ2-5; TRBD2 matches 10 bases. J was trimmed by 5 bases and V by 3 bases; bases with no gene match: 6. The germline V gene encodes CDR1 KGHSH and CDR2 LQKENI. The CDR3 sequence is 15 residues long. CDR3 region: CASSPGLADAETQYF. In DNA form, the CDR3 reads TGTGCCAGCTCACCCGGACTAGCGGACGCGGAGACCCAGTACTTC.

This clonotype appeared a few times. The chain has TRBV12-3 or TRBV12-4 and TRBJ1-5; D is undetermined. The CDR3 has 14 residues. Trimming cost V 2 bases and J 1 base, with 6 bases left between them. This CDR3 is CASSLMGSNQPQHF. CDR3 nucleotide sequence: TGTGCCAGCAGTTTAATGGGGAGCAATCAGCCCCAGCATTTT.

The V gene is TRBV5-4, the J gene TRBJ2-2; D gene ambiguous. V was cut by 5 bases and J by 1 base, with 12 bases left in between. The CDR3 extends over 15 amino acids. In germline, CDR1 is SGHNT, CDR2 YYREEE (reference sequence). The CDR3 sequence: CASRDQTWNTGELFF. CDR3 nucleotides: TGTGCCAGCAGGGATCAGACTTGGAACACCGGGGAGCTGTTTTTT.

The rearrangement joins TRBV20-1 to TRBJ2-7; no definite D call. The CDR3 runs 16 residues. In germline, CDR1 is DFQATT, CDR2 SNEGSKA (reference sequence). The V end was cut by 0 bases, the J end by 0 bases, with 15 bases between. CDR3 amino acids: CSARDGVDVFSYEQYF. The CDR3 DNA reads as TGCAGTGCTAGAGATGGTGTGGACGTCTTCTCCTACGAGCAGTACTTC.

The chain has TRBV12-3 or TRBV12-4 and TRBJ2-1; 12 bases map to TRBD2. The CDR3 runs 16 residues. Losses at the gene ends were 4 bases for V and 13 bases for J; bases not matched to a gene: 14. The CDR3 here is CASSWTGPSGRAGQFF. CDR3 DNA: TGTGCCAGCAGTTGGACCGGGCCTAGCGGGAGGGCCGGTCAGTTCTTC.

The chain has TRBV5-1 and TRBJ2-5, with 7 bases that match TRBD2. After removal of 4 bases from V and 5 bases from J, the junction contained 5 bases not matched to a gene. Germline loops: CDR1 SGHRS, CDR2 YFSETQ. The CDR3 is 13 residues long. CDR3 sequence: CASSGGGTETQYF. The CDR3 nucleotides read TGCGCCAGCAGCGGGGGGGGGACGGAGACCCAGTACTTC.

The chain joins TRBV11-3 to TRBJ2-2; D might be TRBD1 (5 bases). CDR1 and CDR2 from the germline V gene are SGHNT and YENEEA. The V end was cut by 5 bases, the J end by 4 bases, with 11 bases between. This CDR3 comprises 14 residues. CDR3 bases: TGTGCCAGCAGCCAGACTGGGGCCACCGGGGAGCTGTTTTTT. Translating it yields CASSQTGATGELFF.

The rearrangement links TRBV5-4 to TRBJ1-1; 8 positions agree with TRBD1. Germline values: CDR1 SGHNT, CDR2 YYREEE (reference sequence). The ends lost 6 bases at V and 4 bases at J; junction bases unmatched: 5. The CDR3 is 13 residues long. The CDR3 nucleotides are TGTGCCAGCACCCTGGACAGGGTCACTGAAGCTTTCTTT. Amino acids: CASTLDRVTEAFF.

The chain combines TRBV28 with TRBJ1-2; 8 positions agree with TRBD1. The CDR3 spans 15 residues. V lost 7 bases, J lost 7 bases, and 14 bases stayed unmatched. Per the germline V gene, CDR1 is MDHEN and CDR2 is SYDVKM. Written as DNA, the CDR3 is TGTGCCAGCATCTTTCAGGGGGCGCTCAAAAGTGGCTACACCTTC. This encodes CASIFQGALKSGYTF.

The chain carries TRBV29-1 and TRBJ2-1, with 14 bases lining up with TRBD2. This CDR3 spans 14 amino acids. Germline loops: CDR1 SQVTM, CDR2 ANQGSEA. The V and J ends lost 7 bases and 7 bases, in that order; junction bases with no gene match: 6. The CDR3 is CSAHRTSGRNEQFF. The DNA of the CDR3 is TGCAGCGCCCACCGGACTAGCGGGAGGAATGAGCAGTTCTTC.

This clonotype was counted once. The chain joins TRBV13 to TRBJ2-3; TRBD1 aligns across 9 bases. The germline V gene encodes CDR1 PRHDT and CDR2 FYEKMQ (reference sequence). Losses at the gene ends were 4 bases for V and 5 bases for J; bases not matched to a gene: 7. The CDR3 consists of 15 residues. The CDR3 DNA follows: TGTGCCAGCAGCTACGGATACAGGGGGCAAGATACGCAGTATTTT. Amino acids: CASSYGYRGQDTQYF.

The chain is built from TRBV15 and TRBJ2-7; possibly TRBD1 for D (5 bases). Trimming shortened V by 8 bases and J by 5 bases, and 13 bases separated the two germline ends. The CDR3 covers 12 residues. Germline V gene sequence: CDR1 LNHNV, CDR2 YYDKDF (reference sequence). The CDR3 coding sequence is TGTGCCACCGGGGCAGGGTGGAACGAGCAGTACTTC. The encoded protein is CATGAGWNEQYF.

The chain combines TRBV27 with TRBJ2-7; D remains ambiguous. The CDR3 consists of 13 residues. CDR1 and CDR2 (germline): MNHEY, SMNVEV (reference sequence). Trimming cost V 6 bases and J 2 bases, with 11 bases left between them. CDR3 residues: CASSLGPAYEQYF. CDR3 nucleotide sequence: TGTGCCAGCAGCTTGGGTCCTGCCTACGAGCAGTACTTC.

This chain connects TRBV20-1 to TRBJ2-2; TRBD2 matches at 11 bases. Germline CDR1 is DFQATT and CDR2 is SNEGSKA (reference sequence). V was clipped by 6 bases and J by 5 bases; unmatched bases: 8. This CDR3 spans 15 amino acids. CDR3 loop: CSAQLAGVPTGELFF. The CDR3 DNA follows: TGCAGTGCGCAACTAGCGGGAGTCCCTACCGGGGAGCTGTTTTTT.

CDR3 DNA: TGTGCCAGCTCACCGGGACAGGGGGCTCTCGAGACCCAGTACTTC. This codes for CASSPGQGALETQYF. The chain is built from TRBV18 and TRBJ2-5, with 12 bases fitting TRBD1. CDR1 is KGHSH, CDR2 LQKENI, per germline. The CDR3 extends over 15 amino acids. V gave up 3 bases and J gave up 5 bases; unmatched junction bases: 4.

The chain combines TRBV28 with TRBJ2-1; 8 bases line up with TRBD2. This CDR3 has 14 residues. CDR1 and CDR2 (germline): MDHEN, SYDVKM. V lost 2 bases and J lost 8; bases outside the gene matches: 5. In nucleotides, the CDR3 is TGTGCCAGCAGTTTAGAGCGGGAGATCTATGAGCAGTTCTTC. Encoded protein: CASSLEREIYEQFF.

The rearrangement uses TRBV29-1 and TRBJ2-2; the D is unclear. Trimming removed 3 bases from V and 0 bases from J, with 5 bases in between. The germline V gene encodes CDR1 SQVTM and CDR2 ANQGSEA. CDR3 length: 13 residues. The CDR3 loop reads CSVDLANTGELFF. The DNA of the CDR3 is TGCAGCGTTGACCTCGCGAACACCGGGGAGCTGTTTTTT.

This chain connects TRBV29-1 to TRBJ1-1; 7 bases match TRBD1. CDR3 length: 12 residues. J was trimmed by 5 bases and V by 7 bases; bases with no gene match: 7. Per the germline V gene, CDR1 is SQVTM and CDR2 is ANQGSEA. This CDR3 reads CSARQGWTEAFF. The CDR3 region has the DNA TGCAGCGCGAGACAGGGTTGGACTGAAGCTTTCTTT.

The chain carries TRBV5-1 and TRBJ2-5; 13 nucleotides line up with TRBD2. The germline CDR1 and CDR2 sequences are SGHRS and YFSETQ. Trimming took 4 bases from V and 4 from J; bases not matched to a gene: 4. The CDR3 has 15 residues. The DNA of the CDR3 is TGCGCCAGCAGCGTAGGGACTAGCGGGACAGAGACCCAGTACTTC. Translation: CASSVGTSGTETQYF.

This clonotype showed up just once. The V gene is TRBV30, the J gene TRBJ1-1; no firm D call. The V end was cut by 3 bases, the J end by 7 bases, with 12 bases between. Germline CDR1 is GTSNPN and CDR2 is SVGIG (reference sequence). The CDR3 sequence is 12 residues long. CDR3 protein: CAWRFSDREAFF. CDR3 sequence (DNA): TGTGCCTGGAGGTTTTCTGATCGTGAAGCTTTCTTT.

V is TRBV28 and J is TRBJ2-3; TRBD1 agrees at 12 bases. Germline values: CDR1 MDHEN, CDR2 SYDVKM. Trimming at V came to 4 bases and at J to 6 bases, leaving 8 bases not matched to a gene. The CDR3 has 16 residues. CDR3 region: CASSSPGQGAIDTQYF. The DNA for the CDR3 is TGTGCCAGCAGTTCCCCGGGACAGGGGGCGATTGATACGCAGTATTTT.

This CDR3 reads CASSRSYRGPAYEQYF. In DNA, the CDR3 is TGTGCCAGCAGTCGATCTTACAGGGGGCCCGCCTACGAGCAGTACTTC. This chain joins TRBV28 and TRBJ2-7, with 9 bases that match TRBD1. Trimming at V came to 5 bases and at J to 2 bases, leaving 10 bases not matched to a gene. Germline lookup yields CDR1 MDHEN and CDR2 SYDVKM. The CDR3 totals 16 residues.